This T cell receptor beta chain emerged from a study of breast tumors, draining lymph nodes, adjacent tissues. Whole-study results and caveats: The data were judged consistent with most tumor T cells coming from lymph node and expanding in tumor. The lymph node origin of tumor T cells was framed as consistent with a hypothesis, not demonstrated. Tumor TCR diversity was below lymph nodes but above nontumor tissue. Luminal-like breast cancer showed significantly higher tumor–nontumor repertoire similarity than basal-like.

As to this clonotype: The antigen remains undetermined.

TCRdb re-analysed the multiplex PCR reads in MiXCR, keeping a single row per CDR3 protein. This sample has around 12,000 distinct CDR3 sequences, with roughly 60% found just once. V was clipped by 3 bases and J by 1 base; unmatched bases: 7. This CDR3 has 16 residues. The V gene's germline CDR1 is SGHDT and CDR2 YYEEEE. J is TRBJ1-5 and V is TRBV5-6; 7 bases fit TRBD1. Specimen: tumor-adjacent breast tissue. The TCR comes from a female donor with breast cancer. Some clones in this sample may be carry-over from other donors' samples. The CDR3 bases are TGTGCCAGCAGCTCGTACGGAGGGGGCAGCAATCAGCCCCAGCATTTT. This translates into CASSSYGGGSNQPQHF.